This T cell receptor (beta chain) was retrieved from a study of CD4 T cells in relation to SARS-CoV-2 and coronaviruses. The overall study: PBMCs were cultured with antigen for roughly 9 days before TCR beta sequencing.

Of note for this clone: Its target is not known.

The protocol was immunoSEQ multiplex PCR, while the TCRdb copy is restricted to in-frame clones and leaves out a portion. In the table there are around 26,000 clones, around 78% of which are singletons. Before the COVID-19 pandemic, during about 2010-2018, CD4+ T cells were taken from unexposed donors. CD4+ T cells were isolated from the cells after around eleven days of culture. Study findings and constraints: No donor gave both pre-pandemic and post-infection samples. Roughly 65% of donors had memory CD4+ clonotypes crossrecognizing SARS-CoV-2 and common cold coronavirus spike.

The germline V gene encodes CDR1 SGHAT and CDR2 FQNNGV. The J segment lost 0 bases and the V segment lost 0 bases, leaving 11 bases of the junction unmatched. This CDR3 is built from 19 residues. This TCR was recovered from a human donor in good health. The source material was CD4+ T cells from PBMCs, cultured in vitro. The chain recombines TRBV11-2 with TRBJ2-7; 10 nucleotides line up with TRBD1. CDR3 sequence (DNA): TGTGCCAGCAGCTTAGATATTGGGGGACAGGGGCCTCTCTCCTACGAGCAGTACTTC. Its translation is CASSLDIGGQGPLSYEQYF.